These T cell receptor beta chains were read from a single sample in a study of control samples from healthy donors and cancer patients. Sequencing was performed with immunoSEQ multiplex PCR; in TCRdb, only in-frame clones are kept and a portion is missing. The table lists about 98,000 clones, 79% of them singletons. Specimen: blood. Source of these receptors: a woman between 25 and 40 years old in good health. The CDR3 runs from the conserved cysteine through the conserved F or W. D genes are given only for firm matches. Clone sizes are given selectively: once, few, many, or a class where the clone is expanded.

cdr3_nt: TGTGCCAGTAGCAACCTAGCGGGGAGCACAGATACGCAGTATTTT; cdr3_aa: CASSNLAGSTDTQYF; j_call: TRBJ2-3; d_call: TRBD2; clone_size: .; v_call: TRBV19
cdr3_nt: TGTGCCAGCAGTTATCTCCGCTCACCCCTCCACTTT; cdr3_aa: CASSYLRSPLHF; j_call: TRBJ1-6; d_call: .; clone_size: once; v_call: TRBV6-2/TRBV6-3
cdr3_nt: TGTGCCAGCAGTGAAAGGACTAGCAGAGATACGCAGTATTTT; cdr3_aa: CASSERTSRDTQYF; j_call: TRBJ2-3; d_call: TRBD2; clone_size: once; v_call: TRBV2
cdr3_nt: TGTGCCAGCAGCGTAGCCGGGGCGGGCAACTATGGCTACACCTTC; cdr3_aa: CASSVAGAGNYGYTF; j_call: TRBJ1-2; d_call: .; clone_size: .; v_call: TRBV9
cdr3_nt: TGTGCCAGCTCACCAGTGCAGGGGAGCGGGGCCGGGAATGAGCAGTTCTTC; cdr3_aa: CASSPVQGSGAGNEQFF; j_call: TRBJ2-1; d_call: .; clone_size: .; v_call: TRBV18
cdr3_nt: TGTGCCAGCAGTACGGCGGGTGGGAACACCATATATTTT; cdr3_aa: CASSTAGGNTIYF; j_call: TRBJ1-3; d_call: .; clone_size: .; v_call: TRBV2
cdr3_nt: TGTGCCAGCAGCCGGGGACGGGCCTATGGCTACACCTTC; cdr3_aa: CASSRGRAYGYTF; j_call: TRBJ1-2; d_call: .; clone_size: .; v_call: TRBV5-6
cdr3_nt: TGTGCCAGCAGCTTAGTCCCCCCCCAGGGGCCGGGGTCGGGCGAGCAGTACTTC; cdr3_aa: CASSLVPPQGPGSGEQYF; j_call: TRBJ2-7; d_call: .; clone_size: .; v_call: TRBV11-2
cdr3_nt: TGCAGTCACCAATCTCTAGATACGCAGTATTTT; cdr3_aa: CSHQSLDTQYF; j_call: TRBJ2-3; d_call: .; clone_size: few; v_call: TRBV20-1
cdr3_nt: TGCGCCAGCAGCTTGGCAAGCAAGCAGGGGGCGCGGGTCACTGAAGCTTTCTTT; cdr3_aa: CASSLASKQGARVTEAFF; j_call: TRBJ1-1; d_call: TRBD1; clone_size: .; v_call: TRBV5-1
cdr3_nt: TGTGCCAGCAGTCAAACCGCGAGACTAGCGGGGGGGGAGCAGTACTTC; cdr3_aa: CASSQTARLAGGEQYF; j_call: TRBJ2-7; d_call: TRBD2; clone_size: .; v_call: TRBV6-6
cdr3_nt: TGTGCCAGTAGTATGGGGGCTAGCGGGGTGGCAGATACGCAGTATTTT; cdr3_aa: CASSMGASGVADTQYF; j_call: TRBJ2-3; d_call: TRBD2; clone_size: .; v_call: TRBV19
cdr3_nt: TGTGCCAGCAGTTATTTGGCGGGAAATTCACCCCTCCACTTT; cdr3_aa: CASSYLAGNSPLHF; j_call: TRBJ1-6; d_call: .; clone_size: .; v_call: TRBV6-5
cdr3_nt: TGTGCCAGCAGCTTAGCAGGGGACGAAAAACTGTTTTTT; cdr3_aa: CASSLAGDEKLFF; j_call: TRBJ1-4; d_call: .; clone_size: .; v_call: TRBV7-9
cdr3_nt: TGTGCCAGCAGCCAAGGGACAGGGGGCCCCTACGAGCAGTACTTC; cdr3_aa: CASSQGTGGPYEQYF; j_call: TRBJ2-7; d_call: TRBD1; clone_size: .; v_call: TRBV4-2
cdr3_nt: TGTGCCAGCAGTAAGGCGGGAAAGAACACTGAAGCTTTCTTT; cdr3_aa: CASSKAGKNTEAFF; j_call: TRBJ1-1; d_call: .; clone_size: .; v_call: TRBV2
cdr3_nt: TGCAGCGTTTCCCTAGCGGTGGCCGGGGAGCTGTTTTTT; cdr3_aa: CSVSLAVAGELFF; j_call: TRBJ2-2; d_call: TRBD2; clone_size: .; v_call: TRBV29-1
cdr3_nt: TGTGCCATCAGCTCCCCGGAGCGGGGCTCAGATACGCAGTATTTT; cdr3_aa: CAISSPERGSDTQYF; j_call: TRBJ2-3; d_call: TRBD2; clone_size: .; v_call: TRBV10-3
cdr3_nt: TGTGCCAGCAGCCAAGAGCGGGGGCACGTCTCCGAGACCCAGTACTTC; cdr3_aa: CASSQERGHVSETQYF; j_call: TRBJ2-5; d_call: .; clone_size: .; v_call: TRBV14
cdr3_nt: TGTGCCATCAGTGCCCAATCTGGGTTTGAAGCTTTCTTT; cdr3_aa: CAISAQSGFEAFF; j_call: TRBJ1-1; d_call: .; clone_size: once; v_call: TRBV10-3
cdr3_nt: TGTGCCAGCAGCGGCCCCGGGGGTGGCTACACCTTC; cdr3_aa: CASSGPGGGYTF; j_call: TRBJ1-2; d_call: .; clone_size: .; v_call: TRBV5-6
cdr3_nt: TGTGCCAGCTCTGAGGGGTCAACTAATGAAAAACTGTTTTTT; cdr3_aa: CASSEGSTNEKLFF; j_call: TRBJ1-4; d_call: .; clone_size: .; v_call: TRBV18
cdr3_nt: TGTGCCAGCAGAGCTAACAGCGTACCCAACTACGAGCAGTACTTC; cdr3_aa: CASRANSVPNYEQYF; j_call: TRBJ2-7; d_call: .; clone_size: .; v_call: TRBV6-6
cdr3_nt: TGTGCCACCAGCAGAGATTTGGGGGGGACCCAGTACTTC; cdr3_aa: CATSRDLGGTQYF; j_call: TRBJ2-5; d_call: .; clone_size: once; v_call: TRBV15
cdr3_nt: TGTGCCAGCAGTCCCTCAGGACAGGGAGTACAAGAGACCCAGTACTTC; cdr3_aa: CASSPSGQGVQETQYF; j_call: TRBJ2-5; d_call: TRBD1; clone_size: .; v_call: TRBV6-6
cdr3_nt: TGTGCCAGCAGCTGGTATATCAGGGAGGTCCCAGATACGCAGTATTTT; cdr3_aa: CASSWYIREVPDTQYF; j_call: TRBJ2-3; d_call: .; clone_size: .; v_call: TRBV11-2
cdr3_nt: TGTGCCAGCAGCTCCCTTCGTCGGGACAGAAGCATGGGCTACGAGCAGTACTTC; cdr3_aa: CASSSLRRDRSMGYEQYF; j_call: TRBJ2-7; d_call: TRBD1; clone_size: .; v_call: TRBV11-2
cdr3_nt: TGTGCCAGCAGCTTAGCGGCGACTGGGAACACCGGGGAGCTGTTTTTT; cdr3_aa: CASSLAATGNTGELFF; j_call: TRBJ2-2; d_call: .; clone_size: .; v_call: TRBV7-2
cdr3_nt: TGTGCCAGTAGTATCGACACATCTGGAAACACCATATATTTT; cdr3_aa: CASSIDTSGNTIYF; j_call: TRBJ1-3; d_call: .; clone_size: .; v_call: TRBV19
cdr3_nt: TGTGCCAGCAGCGGAGGGGACAGGCCCCTTGGGGAGCAGTACTTC; cdr3_aa: CASSGGDRPLGEQYF; j_call: TRBJ2-7; d_call: TRBD1; clone_size: once; v_call: TRBV9
cdr3_nt: TGTGCTAGTGGTTCTGTGGACGGGAAACTGTTTTTT; cdr3_aa: CASGSVDGKLFF; j_call: TRBJ1-4; d_call: .; clone_size: .; v_call: TRBV12-5
cdr3_nt: TGTGCCTGGAGTGACAAAGCCCGGGACAGATACACTGAAGCTTTCTTT; cdr3_aa: CAWSDKARDRYTEAFF; j_call: TRBJ1-1; d_call: TRBD1; clone_size: .; v_call: TRBV30
cdr3_nt: TGTGCCAGCAGCCCCCAGGCTTCTAACTATGGCTACACCTTC; cdr3_aa: CASSPQASNYGYTF; j_call: TRBJ1-2; d_call: .; clone_size: few; v_call: TRBV5-8
cdr3_nt: TGTGCCAGCAGCCAATGGGACCAGCGGGAGACCCAGTACTTC; cdr3_aa: CASSQWDQRETQYF; j_call: TRBJ2-5; d_call: .; clone_size: .; v_call: TRBV3-1/TRBV3-2
cdr3_nt: TGTGCCAGCAGTGAGCGGACAGGGGGCAGTGAGCCCCAGCATTTT; cdr3_aa: CASSERTGGSEPQHF; j_call: TRBJ1-5; d_call: TRBD1; clone_size: .; v_call: TRBV25-1
cdr3_nt: TGCGCCAGCAGGTCGGACAGTTATAGCAATCAGCCCCAGCATTTT; cdr3_aa: CASRSDSYSNQPQHF; j_call: TRBJ1-5; d_call: .; clone_size: few; v_call: TRBV5-1
cdr3_nt: TGTGCCTGGGGGGCAGACACTTTCTCTGGAAACACCATATATTTT; cdr3_aa: CAWGADTFSGNTIYF; j_call: TRBJ1-3; d_call: .; clone_size: .; v_call: TRBV30
cdr3_nt: TGTGCCAGCAGCCGTTCCTCCTCCTATGGCTACACCTTC; cdr3_aa: CASSRSSSYGYTF; j_call: TRBJ1-2; d_call: .; clone_size: .; v_call: TRBV25-1
cdr3_nt: TGTGCCAGCAGTTACGGCCGGGGAACTATTGGCTACACCTTC; cdr3_aa: CASSYGRGTIGYTF; j_call: TRBJ1-2; d_call: .; clone_size: .; v_call: TRBV6-5
cdr3_nt: TGTGCCTGGAGTCTTCCTTCTGGGGGGTCCGGAAACACCATATATTTT; cdr3_aa: CAWSLPSGGSGNTIYF; j_call: TRBJ1-3; d_call: .; clone_size: .; v_call: TRBV30
cdr3_nt: TGTGCCAGCAGTTCTACCTGGGGCTATGGCTACACCTTC; cdr3_aa: CASSSTWGYGYTF; j_call: TRBJ1-2; d_call: .; clone_size: .; v_call: TRBV5-5
cdr3_nt: TGTGCCAGCAGCGTAAGGGTGAACACTGAAGCTTTCTTT; cdr3_aa: CASSVRVNTEAFF; j_call: TRBJ1-1; d_call: .; clone_size: few; v_call: TRBV9
cdr3_nt: TGTGCCAGCAGCAGAACCAACGGACTTTACAGAGGGGCCCAGCATTTT; cdr3_aa: CASSRTNGLYRGAQHF; j_call: TRBJ1-5; d_call: .; clone_size: .; v_call: TRBV21-1
cdr3_nt: TGCGCCAGCAGCCAGTTAGGGGGCAATGGCTACACCTTC; cdr3_aa: CASSQLGGNGYTF; j_call: TRBJ1-2; d_call: TRBD1; clone_size: .; v_call: TRBV4-3
cdr3_nt: TGTGCCAGCAGTGAAACAGGGACACCCACCGGGGAGCTGTTTTTT; cdr3_aa: CASSETGTPTGELFF; j_call: TRBJ2-2; d_call: .; clone_size: .; v_call: TRBV2
cdr3_nt: TGTGCCAGCAGCCACATATCACCGTACACAGATACGCAGTATTTT; cdr3_aa: CASSHISPYTDTQYF; j_call: TRBJ2-3; d_call: .; clone_size: .; v_call: TRBV16
cdr3_nt: TGTGCCTGGGTGCTAAACGCCGGGAGAATTAAGGGCTACACCTTC; cdr3_aa: CAWVLNAGRIKGYTF; j_call: TRBJ1-2; d_call: .; clone_size: .; v_call: TRBV30
cdr3_nt: TGTGCCAGCAGCTCCGGGAAGATCTATTTGAACACTGAAGCTTTCTTT; cdr3_aa: CASSSGKIYLNTEAFF; j_call: TRBJ1-1; d_call: .; clone_size: once; v_call: TRBV11-2
cdr3_nt: TGCGCCAGCAGCCGACCGGGGCCAACGGGCGAGGGGGATGAGCAGTTCTTC; cdr3_aa: CASSRPGPTGEGDEQFF; j_call: TRBJ2-1; d_call: .; clone_size: .; v_call: TRBV5-1
cdr3_nt: TGCAGCGGGGGGGACAGCTATGGCTACACCTTC; cdr3_aa: CSGGDSYGYTF; j_call: TRBJ1-2; d_call: TRBD1; clone_size: .; v_call: TRBV29-1
cdr3_nt: TGTGCCATCAGTGGCGTAGGCGGGGGAAACACCGGGGAGCTGTTTTTT; cdr3_aa: CAISGVGGGNTGELFF; j_call: TRBJ2-2; d_call: TRBD2; clone_size: .; v_call: TRBV10-3
cdr3_nt: TGTGCCAGCAGCCCTCAGGGGGGAAAGAACACTGAAGCTTTCTTT; cdr3_aa: CASSPQGGKNTEAFF; j_call: TRBJ1-1; d_call: TRBD1; clone_size: .; v_call: TRBV11-2
cdr3_nt: TGTGCCGTTAGGGACAGGGGGAACACTGAAGCTTTCTTT; cdr3_aa: CAVRDRGNTEAFF; j_call: TRBJ1-1; d_call: TRBD1; clone_size: .; v_call: TRBV19